Following are 23 T cell receptor beta chains from one sample sequenced in a study of blood T cell repertoires in COVID-19. The assay was immunoSEQ multiplex PCR, and TCRdb's table has in-frame clones only and misses some. The sample holds hundreds of thousands of clones, about 90% seen once. Material for sequencing was PBMCs or T cells enriched from blood (not recorded which). The receptor source for this set is a woman aged 18-35 years who had recovered from COVID-19.

CDR3 DNA sequence: TGTGCCAGCCAGGGGACGGTTGCAACTAATGAAAAACTGTTTTTT. Residues: CASQGTVATNEKLFF. The gene calls are TRBV2 and TRBJ1-4, with D maybe TRBD1 (6 bases). V lost 8 bases and J 0 bases, leaving 13 bases between the germline ends. CDR3 size: 15 residues. The germline V gene encodes CDR1 SNHLY and CDR2 FYNNEI.

The sample holds one count of this clone. The V gene is TRBV2, the J gene TRBJ1-5, with D tentatively TRBD1 (5 bases). The CDR3 contains 13 residues. The germline V gene encodes CDR1 SNHLY and CDR2 FYNNEI. V gave up 6 bases and J gave up 7 bases, with 13 bases separating them. The CDR3 DNA sequence: TGTGCCAGCAGCGGACAAGGATTACAGCCCCAGCATTTT. Amino acid sequence: CASSGQGLQPQHF. The whole variable domain, filled in from reference TRBV2 and TRBJ1-5, reads EPEVTQTPSHQVTQMGQEVILRCVPISNHLYFYWYRQILGQKVEFLVSFYNNEISEKSEIFDDQFSVERPDGSNFTLKIRSTKLEDSAMYFCASSGQGLQPQHFGDGTRLSIL.

This chain uses TRBV7-8 with TRBJ1-1; no clear D. Trimming took 0 bases from V and 11 from J, leaving 10 bases between them. Germline CDR1 SGHVS, CDR2 FQNEAQ. CDR3 length: 12 amino acids. CDR3 sequence: CASSLAPGAAFF. The CDR3 coding sequence is TGTGCCAGCAGCTTAGCCCCAGGTGCGGCTTTCTTT.

The chain uses TRBV7-6 and TRBJ2-1; tentative D call: TRBD1 (6 bases). In germline, CDR1 is SGHVS, CDR2 FNYEAQ. V was trimmed by 5 bases and J by 2 bases, leaving 13 bases between them. The CDR3 extends over 15 amino acids. The DNA of the CDR3 is TGTGCCAGCAGCACCGGACAGCCCGCCTACAATGAGCAGTTCTTC. Translation gives CASSTGQPAYNEQFF.

This chain joins TRBV5-1 and TRBJ2-5; D is possibly TRBD2 (5 bases). Germline CDR1 is SGHRS and CDR2 is YFSETQ. Trimming pared 1 base from V and 5 bases from J, leaving 18 bases between. The CDR3 extends over 16 amino acids. Here the CDR3 reads CASSLRGLVRGETQYF. For the CDR3, the DNA is TGCGCCAGCAGCTTGCGAGGGTTGGTCCGCGGGGAGACCCAGTACTTC. Complete variable domain (other parts from reference TRBV5-1 and TRBJ2-5): KAGVTQTPRYLIKTRGQQVTLSCSPISGHRSVSWYQQTPGQGLQFLFEYFSETQRNKGNFPGRFSGRQFSNSRSEMNVSTLELGDSALYLCASSLRGLVRGETQYFGPGTRLLVL.

The V call is TRBV7-8, the J call TRBJ1-1; D possibly corresponds to TRBD1 (6 bases). Germline V gene sequence: CDR1 SGHVS, CDR2 FQNEAQ. Between the trimmed V and J ends, which lost 5 bases and 1 base, there was a span of 17 bases. This CDR3 has 16 residues. For the CDR3, the DNA is TGTGCCAGCAGCACGAATACGGGACATACGAACACTGAAGCTTTCTTT. This gives the protein CASSTNTGHTNTEAFF.

The chain recombines TRBV9 with TRBJ2-5; 7 bases map to TRBD2. The V and J ends lost 0 bases and 5 bases, in that order; junction bases with no gene match: 10. From germline, CDR1 is SGDLS and CDR2 YYNGEE. There are 16 residues in the CDR3. The CDR3 protein is CASSVGGGSVGETQYF. For the CDR3, the DNA is TGTGCCAGCAGCGTAGGAGGCGGGAGCGTCGGGGAGACCCAGTACTTC.

The chain employs TRBV7-9 and TRBJ2-7; D is possibly TRBD1 (6 bases). Germline V gene sequence: CDR1 SEHNR, CDR2 FQNEAQ (reference sequence). Trimming left V 1 base short and J 5 bases short, with 24 bases between. The CDR3 runs 18 residues. The CDR3 DNA reads TGTGCCAGCAGCTTAGTTATGGGTCTGGGCAGGGGTGCCCACGAGCAGTACTTC. It yields the protein CASSLVMGLGRGAHEQYF.

This clone was recorded only once. In DNA form, the CDR3 reads TGCGCCAGCGGGACCCTAGCGGGGGGATACAATGAGCAGTTCTTC. It specifies CASGTLAGGYNEQFF. The J gene is TRBJ2-1, the V gene TRBV4-3, with 11 bases that match TRBD2. The germline V gene has CDR1 LGHNA and CDR2 YSLEER. This CDR3 comprises 15 residues. Trimming at V came to 8 bases and at J to 4 bases, leaving 7 bases not matched to a gene.

The V and J genes are TRBV2 and TRBJ2-3; no clear D gene. The CDR3 totals 11 residues. Germline V CDR1 and CDR2: SNHLY, FYNNEI. V lost 8 bases and J 3 bases, leaving 6 bases between the germline ends. The DNA of the CDR3 is TGTGCCAGCTACGGGACAGATACGCAGTATTTT. Its translation is CASYGTDTQYF.

The chain employs TRBV5-1 and TRBJ1-4, with D possibly TRBD1 on 5 matching bases. The germline V and J ends were trimmed by 1 base and 8 bases, with 12 bases remaining between them. In germline, CDR1 is SGHRS, CDR2 YFSETQ. The CDR3 spans 14 residues. CDR3 amino acids: CASSLTQGNEKLFF. The CDR3, as DNA: TGCGCCAGCAGCTTGACCCAGGGAAACGAAAAACTGTTTTTT.

The chain links TRBV9 to TRBJ2-5, with TRBD2 matching 9 bases. Germline V CDR1 and CDR2: SGDLS, YYNGEE. The CDR3 length is 16 residues. The J segment lost 1 base and the V segment lost 0 bases, leaving 4 bases of the junction unmatched. The chain's CDR3 is CASSVDLAGLQETQYF. The CDR3 coding sequence is TGTGCCAGCAGCGTAGATCTAGCGGGACTCCAAGAGACCCAGTACTTC.

The chain combines TRBV11-3 with TRBJ1-1; the match to TRBD1 covers 9 bases. The germline gives CDR1 SGHNT, CDR2 YENEEA. The CDR3 runs to 14 residues. After removal of 5 bases from V and 4 bases from J, the junction contained 5 bases not matched to a gene. CDR3 coding DNA: TGTGCCAGCAGCCCCGGGACAGGGCCCACTGAAGCTTTCTTT. As protein: CASSPGTGPTEAFF. Filled out from reference TRBV11-3 and TRBJ1-1, the complete variable domain reads EAGVVQSPRYKIIEKKQPVAFWCNPISGHNTLYWYLQNLGQGPELLIRYENEEAVDDSQLPKDRFSAERLKGVDSTLKIQPAELGDSAVYLCASSPGTGPTEAFFGQGTRLTVV.

The J gene is TRBJ1-2, the V gene TRBV28; no definite D call. CDR1 is MDHEN and CDR2 is SYDVKM in the germline V gene. Trimming left V 5 bases short and J 8 bases short, with 15 bases between. CDR3 length: 13 amino acids. The chain's CDR3 is CASSRQVVGGYTF. The CDR3 DNA is TGTGCCAGCAGTCGCCAGGTGGTGGGCGGCTACACCTTC.

This sequence joins TRBV6-5 and TRBJ1-5; D gene uncertain. The V end lost 6 bases, the J end lost 5 bases, and 11 bases lay between the germline ends. The CDR3 has 13 residues. Germline values: CDR1 MNHEY, CDR2 SVGAGI. This CDR3 reads CASRATKDQPQHF. The CDR3 DNA sequence: TGTGCCAGCAGGGCGACAAAGGATCAGCCCCAGCATTTT.

V is TRBV7-9 and J is TRBJ1-2; D is ambiguous. Trimming took off 5 bases at V and 3 bases at J, with 10 bases between the two ends. The CDR3 sequence is 13 residues long. From germline, CDR1 is SEHNR and CDR2 FQNEAQ (reference sequence). The CDR3 here is CASSRSADYGYTF. In nucleotides, the CDR3 is TGTGCCAGCAGCCGGTCAGCGGACTATGGCTACACCTTC.

The chain recombines TRBV2 with TRBJ1-5; D unclear. Germline CDR1 reads SNHLY; CDR2 reads FYNNEI. V shed 1 base and J shed 0 bases, with 10 bases lying between them. The CDR3 has 16 residues. DNA for the CDR3: TGTGCCAGCAGTGAAGTCCGCGGTTATAGCAATCAGCCCCAGCATTTT. Protein product: CASSEVRGYSNQPQHF.

The chain links TRBV4-3 to TRBJ1-2, with a tentative D call TRBD1 (5 bases). Trimming left V 1 base short and J 8 bases short, with 14 bases between. Germline-derived CDR1 and CDR2 are LGHNA and YSLEER. This CDR3 has 14 residues. The CDR3 bases are TGCGCCAGCAGCCAAGTCAGCAGGGTTGACGGCTACACCTTC. It is translated as CASSQVSRVDGYTF.

This clone was seen a single time. The genes are TRBV5-1 and TRBJ1-2; possibly TRBD1 for D (5 bases). The CDR3 is 14 amino acids. Germline CDR1 reads SGHRS; CDR2 reads YFSETQ. V shed 0 bases and J shed 4 bases, with 10 bases lying between them. The CDR3: CASSLGGHVYGYTF. CDR3 nucleotides: TGCGCCAGCAGCTTGGGGGGCCACGTCTATGGCTACACCTTC.

The chain couples TRBV18 to TRBJ2-7, with a possible D match to TRBD1 (7 bases). Germline values: CDR1 KGHSH, CDR2 LQKENI. This CDR3 spans 13 amino acids. V lost 6 bases to trimming and J lost 10 bases, with 19 bases between them. The CDR3: CASSTGTAGGQYF. DNA for the CDR3: TGTGCCAGCTCTACGGGGACAGCCGGGGGACAGTACTTC.

V gene TRBV4-2 combines with J gene TRBJ1-1; D call uncertain. This CDR3 region has 15 residues. The V end lost 0 bases, the J end lost 1 base, and 9 bases lay between the germline ends. Germline values: CDR1 LGHNA, CDR2 YNFKEQ. In nucleotides, the CDR3 is TGTGCCAGCAGCCAAGACCGACATAGGAACACTGAAGCTTTCTTT. Protein: CASSQDRHRNTEAFF.

This chain uses TRBV5-1 with TRBJ2-3; D may be TRBD1 (7 bases). This CDR3 region has 15 residues. Germline CDR1 SGHRS, CDR2 YFSETQ. V lost 2 bases and J 0 bases, leaving 10 bases between the germline ends. CDR3 region: CASSLQGTSTDTQYF. The CDR3 DNA reads TGCGCCAGCAGCTTACAGGGGACTAGCACAGATACGCAGTATTTT. Variable domain in full (rest from reference TRBV5-1 and TRBJ2-3): KAGVTQTPRYLIKTRGQQVTLSCSPISGHRSVSWYQQTPGQGLQFLFEYFSETQRNKGNFPGRFSGRQFSNSRSEMNVSTLELGDSALYLCASSLQGTSTDTQYFGPGTRLTVL.

The V and J genes are TRBV7-9 and TRBJ1-4; perhaps TRBD1 as D (5 bases). The germline V gene encodes CDR1 SEHNR and CDR2 FQNEAQ (reference sequence). This CDR3 has 14 residues. Trimming left V 0 bases short and J 8 bases short, with 10 bases between. This CDR3 reads CASSLAGAAEKLFF. CDR3 sequence (DNA): TGTGCCAGCAGCTTAGCAGGGGCGGCAGAAAAACTGTTTTTT.